This entry concerns a single T cell receptor beta chain. Its antigen is still unknown. Other DNA variants within this sample encode the same CDR3. Treatment in this sample: 15 to 20 received Ad26.COV2.S at low or high dose, single or two shots; 5 received placebo; per-sample allocation not given. Day 63 after the first injection of vaccine or placebo was the sampling time. The CDR3 has 15 residues. CDR1 LNHDA and CDR2 SQIVND come from the germline V gene (reference sequence). V lost 1 base to trimming and J lost 9 bases; unmatched junction nucleotides: 5. Clones were sequenced by immunoSEQ multiplex PCR, and TCRdb holds only the in-frame ones, with some missing. The sample lists 400,000 to 500,000 clones; 88% were seen once. The data originate from a study of Ad26.COV2.S vaccination and SARS-CoV-2 variants. About the research overall: Donor was assigned to the Ad26.COV2.S arm of trial COV1001. Ad26.COV2.S shots went into the muscle once or twice, 56 days apart.

General observations from the study: It was reported that spike-specific CD8+ and CD4+ T cell responses were substantially broad after vaccination. Recipients of either vaccine or placebo displayed similar breadth of non-spike TCRs.

The sequence came from a person aged 18 to 59 who received the Ad26.COV2.S COVID-19 vaccine or a placebo. The source was peripheral blood, collected in a trial of Ad26.COV2.S vaccine versus placebo. The chain recombines TRBV19 with TRBJ1-6; 8 nucleotides match TRBD1. The CDR3 loop reads CASSIGDRGRSPLHF. The DNA for the CDR3 is TGTGCCAGTAGTATAGGAGACAGGGGCCGTTCACCCCTCCACTTT.